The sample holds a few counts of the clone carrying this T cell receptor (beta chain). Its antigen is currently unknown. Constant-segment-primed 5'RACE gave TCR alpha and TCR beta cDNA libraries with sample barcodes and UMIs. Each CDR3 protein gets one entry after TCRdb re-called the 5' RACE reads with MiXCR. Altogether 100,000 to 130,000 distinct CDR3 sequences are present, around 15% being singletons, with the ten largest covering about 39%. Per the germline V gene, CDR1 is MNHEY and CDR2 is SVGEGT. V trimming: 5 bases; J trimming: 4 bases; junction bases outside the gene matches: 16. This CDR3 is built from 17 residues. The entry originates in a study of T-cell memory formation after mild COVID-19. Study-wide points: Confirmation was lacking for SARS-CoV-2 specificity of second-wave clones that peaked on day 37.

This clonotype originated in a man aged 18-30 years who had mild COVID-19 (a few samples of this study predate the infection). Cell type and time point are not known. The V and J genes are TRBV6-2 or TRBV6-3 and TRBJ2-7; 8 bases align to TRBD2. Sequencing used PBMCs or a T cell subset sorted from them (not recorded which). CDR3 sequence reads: CASSPPLAGKDGYEQYF. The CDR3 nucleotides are TGTGCCAGCAGTCCCCCCTTAGCGGGGAAAGACGGGTACGAGCAGTACTTC.